These 23 T cell receptor beta chains originate from one sample sequenced in a study of cytomegalovirus exposure and HLA in healthy donors. Sequenced by immunoSEQ multiplex PCR; TCRdb stores in-frame clones only, minus some. The sample has about 130,000 clones; about nine tenths are singletons. Input material: PBMCs. The origin of the receptors is a man aged 25-45 years in good health and CMV-seronegative.

The V and J genes are TRBV4-1 and TRBJ2-4; possible D gene TRBD1, 5 bases. The CDR3 has 12 amino acids. Trimming took 0 bases from V and 10 from J, leaving 7 bases between them. Germline V gene data show CDR1 as MGHRA and CDR2 as YSYEKL. CDR3 DNA sequence: TGCGCCAGCAGCCAAGATAAGGGGATTCAGTACTTC. Translating gives CASSQDKGIQYF.

The chain uses TRBV4-3 and TRBJ2-1, with 10 bases identical to TRBD1. CDR3 size: 15 residues. Germline-derived CDR1 and CDR2 are LGHNA and YSLEER. V lost 3 bases and J lost 10; bases outside the gene matches: 9. The chain's CDR3 is CASSQYRDRGWEQFF. As DNA, the CDR3 is TGCGCCAGCAGCCAGTACCGGGACAGGGGCTGGGAGCAGTTCTTC.

This clone was observed a single time. The chain joins TRBV27 to TRBJ2-7; 8 nucleotides agree with TRBD1. Germline V CDR1 and CDR2: MNHEY, SMNVEV (reference sequence). The ends lost 3 bases at V and 4 bases at J; junction bases unmatched: 11. The CDR3 has 16 residues. This CDR3 is CASSFVGRTGKYEQYF. The CDR3, as DNA: TGTGCCAGCAGTTTTGTCGGACGGACAGGGAAGTACGAGCAGTACTTC.

In its sample, this clone was seen once. V is TRBV18 and J is TRBJ1-5; 10 bases match TRBD1. The junction had 0 bases not matched to a gene; V was cut back by 3 bases and J by 1 base. CDR1 KGHSH and CDR2 LQKENI come from the germline V gene. This CDR3 comprises 15 residues. The CDR3 DNA reads as TGTGCCAGCTCACCGGACAGGGGGAGCAATCAGCCCCAGCATTTT. Protein: CASSPDRGSNQPQHF.

J is TRBJ2-5 and V is TRBV5-1; the match to TRBD2 covers 9 bases. The CDR3 is 14 residues long. The V gene end was trimmed by 5 bases and the J gene end by 5 bases; junction bases not matched to a gene: 7. Per germline, CDR1 SGHRS and CDR2 YFSETQ. Here the CDR3 DNA reads TGCGCCAGCAGAGCCGGCGGGAGGGTGGAGACCCAGTACTTC. This codes for CASRAGGRVETQYF.

This clone has more than one count but fewer than ten. The chain joins TRBV5-6 to TRBJ1-6; tentatively, D is TRBD1 (5 bases). Trimming removed 4 bases at V and 8 bases at J, with 10 bases between. This CDR3 has 13 amino acids. CDR1 is SGHDT, CDR2 YYEEEE, per germline. CDR3 bases: TGTGCCAGCAGCCCTGACAGCGATTCACCCCTCCACTTT. It yields the protein CASSPDSDSPLHF.

The rearrangement joins TRBV2 to TRBJ2-7, with 12 positions matching TRBD2. Germline values: CDR1 SNHLY, CDR2 FYNNEI. With V trimmed by 6 bases and J by 3 bases, 12 bases remained unmatched. The CDR3 length is 17 residues. The CDR3 sequence is CASSPRTSGTSLYEQYF. CDR3 DNA: TGTGCCAGCAGCCCCCGGACTAGCGGGACCTCGCTCTACGAGCAGTACTTC.

This rearrangement joins TRBV5-1 to TRBJ2-4; possibly TRBD1 for D (6 bases). Between the trimmed V and J ends, which lost 3 bases and 3 bases, there was a span of 19 bases. Germline CDR1 SGHRS, CDR2 YFSETQ. There are 17 residues in the CDR3. This chain's CDR3 is CASSSRILQGDKNIQYF. Here the CDR3 DNA reads TGCGCCAGCAGCTCCCGTATCTTACAGGGAGACAAAAACATTCAGTACTTC.

V gene TRBV6-1 combines with J gene TRBJ2-1, with 8 bases that match TRBD2. Germline CDR1 MNHNS, CDR2 SASEGT. The CDR3 runs to 15 residues. Trimming removed 2 bases from V and 4 bases from J; junction bases left unmatched: 4. The CDR3 sequence: CASSEMASGYNEQFF. For the CDR3, the DNA is TGTGCCAGCAGTGAAATGGCTAGCGGGTACAATGAGCAGTTCTTC.

This chain uses TRBV7-9 with TRBJ2-7, with 15 bases aligning to TRBD2. V gave up 4 bases and J gave up 3 bases; unmatched junction bases: 10. CDR3 length: 18 amino acids. Germline assignment: CDR1 SEHNR and CDR2 FQNEAQ (reference sequence). CDR3 loop: CASSSPGLAGGSLYEQYF. Written as DNA, the CDR3 is TGTGCCAGCAGCTCCCCGGGACTAGCGGGAGGATCCCTCTACGAGCAGTACTTC.

The genes are TRBV27 and TRBJ2-1; 9 bases are shared with TRBD2. Germline CDR1 MNHEY, CDR2 SMNVEV (reference sequence). The V gene end was trimmed by 5 bases and the J gene end by 4 bases; junction bases not matched to a gene: 12. The CDR3 is 17 residues long. CDR3 amino acids: CASSDTLLAGPYNEQFF. CDR3 nucleotide sequence: TGTGCCAGCAGTGACACCCTACTAGCGGGCCCTTACAATGAGCAGTTCTTC.

The V call is TRBV2, the J call TRBJ2-7; TRBD2 matches 10 bases. With 2 bases clipped from V and 5 bases from J, the junction kept 3 bases outside the gene matches. The length of the CDR3 is 14 residues. Germline values: CDR1 SNHLY, CDR2 FYNNEI. The CDR3 protein is CASSESSGSHEQYF. The CDR3 DNA follows: TGTGCCAGCAGTGAATCTAGCGGGAGCCACGAGCAGTACTTC.

The chain is built from TRBV6-5 and TRBJ1-2; tentatively, D is TRBD1 (5 bases). Germline lookup yields CDR1 MNHEY and CDR2 SVGAGI. This CDR3 is built from 14 residues. V was pared by 2 bases and J by 4 bases, with 11 bases between. For the CDR3, the DNA is TGTGCCAGCAGTTACACGTCGACAGCCTATGGCTACACCTTC. Protein product: CASSYTSTAYGYTF.

The chain joins TRBV19 to TRBJ2-7; D might be TRBD1 (6 bases). This CDR3 region has 14 residues. CDR1 is LNHDA and CDR2 is SQIVND in the germline V gene (reference sequence). V was cut by 5 bases and J by 3 bases, with 14 bases left in between. This CDR3 is CASSYPDSVYEQYF. CDR3 sequence (DNA): TGTGCCAGTAGTTATCCGGACAGCGTCTACGAGCAGTACTTC.

The V call is TRBV13, the J call TRBJ2-1; 14 bases line up with TRBD2. CDR1 and CDR2 from the germline V gene are PRHDT and FYEKMQ (reference sequence). The CDR3 is made up of 22 amino acids. The V gene end was trimmed by 10 bases and the J gene end by 1 base; junction bases not matched to a gene: 24. The CDR3 reads CATPNPPGLAGVGPRSYNEQFF. In nucleotides, the CDR3 is TGTGCCACCCCCAACCCTCCGGGACTAGCGGGAGTAGGCCCCCGATCCTACAATGAGCAGTTCTTC.

V usage is TRBV10-1 and J usage is TRBJ2-1, with TRBD2 matching over 12 bases. Germline V gene lookup returns CDR1 WNHNN and CDR2 SYGVQD (reference sequence). This CDR3 is built from 16 residues. V gave up 6 bases and J gave up 2 bases; unmatched junction bases: 5. CDR3 sequence reads: CASSAGLAGPYNEQFF. The CDR3 DNA follows: TGCGCCAGCAGCGCGGGACTAGCGGGTCCCTACAATGAGCAGTTCTTC.

The chain employs TRBV7-9 and TRBJ1-5; TRBD1 matches 7 bases. CDR3 length: 16 amino acids. The V gene end was trimmed by 2 bases and the J gene end by 4 bases; junction bases not matched to a gene: 8. The germline V gene encodes CDR1 SEHNR and CDR2 FQNEAQ (reference sequence). CDR3 bases: TGTGCCAGCAGCTTATCCGGGACAGCTAAAAATCAGCCCCAGCATTTT. Its translation is CASSLSGTAKNQPQHF.

This sequence joins TRBV5-1 and TRBJ2-5, with unresolved D. Germline V CDR1 and CDR2: SGHRS, YFSETQ. The CDR3 extends over 11 amino acids. The V end lost 0 bases, the J end lost 7 bases, and 4 bases lay between the germline ends. The CDR3 reads CASSLVGTQYF. Here the CDR3 DNA reads TGCGCCAGCAGCTTGGTCGGGACCCAGTACTTC. Drawing the rest from reference TRBV5-1 and TRBJ2-5, the complete variable domain is KAGVTQTPRYLIKTRGQQVTLSCSPISGHRSVSWYQQTPGQGLQFLFEYFSETQRNKGNFPGRFSGRQFSNSRSEMNVSTLELGDSALYLCASSLVGTQYFGPGTRLLVL.

The V and J genes are TRBV2 and TRBJ1-1, with D possibly TRBD1 on 5 matching bases. CDR3 length: 14 amino acids. V shed 10 bases and J shed 1 base, with 16 bases lying between them. Germline CDR1 SNHLY, CDR2 FYNNEI. DNA for the CDR3: TGTGCCATCGACGGGGGGACGGGGAACACTGAAGCTTTCTTT. Protein: CAIDGGTGNTEAFF.

In nucleotides, the CDR3 is TGTGCCAGCAGCTTAGAAGAGGACAAATACAATGAGCAGTTCTTC. It is translated as CASSLEEDKYNEQFF. The V and J genes are TRBV7-7 and TRBJ2-1, with D maybe TRBD1 (5 bases). This CDR3 contains 15 residues. V shed 1 base and J shed 4 bases, with 11 bases lying between them. Germline V gene data show CDR1 as SSHAT and CDR2 as FNYEAQ (reference sequence).

The chain recombines TRBV5-6 with TRBJ2-1, with 8 positions matching TRBD1. The CDR3 covers 15 residues. CDR1 is SGHDT, CDR2 YYEEEE, per germline. The J segment lost 5 bases and the V segment lost 4 bases, leaving 8 bases of the junction unmatched. CDR3 residues: CASSLADRANNEQFF. The CDR3 DNA sequence: TGTGCCAGCAGCCTGGCGGACAGGGCGAACAATGAGCAGTTCTTC.

The V call is TRBV9, the J call TRBJ2-7, with D unresolved. V gave up 4 bases and J gave up 0 bases, with 14 bases separating them. The CDR3 runs to 15 residues. CDR1 is SGDLS, CDR2 YYNGEE, per germline. The CDR3 DNA reads TGTGCCAGCAGCACCAGACTTCCTTACTCCTACGAGCAGTACTTC. As protein: CASSTRLPYSYEQYF.

The V and J genes are TRBV27 and TRBJ2-3, with 7 bases fitting TRBD1. The CDR3 is made up of 15 amino acids. Trimming removed 5 bases from V and 2 bases from J; junction bases left unmatched: 7. The germline CDR1 and CDR2 sequences are MNHEY and SMNVEV (reference sequence). CDR3 nucleotides: TGTGCCAGCAGTCCCCGGGACAGCAACACAGATACGCAGTATTTT. Protein sequence: CASSPRDSNTDTQYF.